This TCR beta chain was sequenced in a study of OX40 agonist ivuxolimab in advanced cancers. Turning to the overall study: The costimulatory receptor OX40 (CD134) was targeted by ivuxolimab, a fully human IgG2 agonistic monoclonal antibody. Intravenous ivuxolimab was administered to patients every 2 weeks at six dose levels: 0.01, 0.1, 0.3, 1.5, 3 and 10 mg/kg. Of the roughly 52 dose-escalation patients, hepatocellular carcinoma was present in about 19, melanoma in approximately 15, renal cell carcinoma in 9 and head and neck cancer in 9. The dose-escalation cohort was almost 85% male with a mean age of about 60 years, ranging from roughly 23 to 85. Patients were allowed to have had prior anti-PD-1, anti-PD-L1 or anti-CTLA-4 therapy, and approximately 43% of the dose-escalation patients had previously received checkpoint inhibitors. Partial responses occurred in three dose-escalation patients: two with cutaneous melanoma and one with hepatocellular carcinoma. Peripheral TCRbeta sequencing was intended to test whether TCR sequence diversity was altered and clonal T-cell expansion was caused by ivuxolimab. The paper describes the monotherapy dose-escalation part (N = 52 patients) of the phase I trial of ivuxolimab. What the authors observed across the whole study: In partial responders in the 0.1-3.0 mg/kg groups, normalized peripheral clonal expansion was found to be among the lowest, especially among CD8+ T cells. Low levels of normalized T-cell clonal expansion were also shown by some nonresponding patients. The antigen specificity of the clonally expanded peripheral T cells was not determined. After ivuxolimab, expanded clones were on average more numerous among CD8+ T cells than among CD4+ T cells. At doses of 0.1 to 3.0 mg/kg, clonal expansion of both CD4+ and CD8+ blood T cells was observed from baseline to week 6.

Patients with a history of autoimmune disease or receiving systemic immunosuppression were excluded from the trial. Peripheral blood for TCR sequencing was collected from all dose cohorts at baseline, on cycle 4 day 1, and on cycle 7 day 1. Samples were obtained from an open-label, multicenter, first-in-human phase I dose-escalation trial of ivuxolimab. Adults with locally advanced or metastatic head and neck squamous cell, hepatocellular, melanoma or renal cell carcinoma were enrolled in the trial. Before TCR sequencing, CD4+ T cells and CD8+ T cells from peripheral blood were sorted into separate populations. For sequencing of the TCRbeta CDR3 region, genomic DNA was extracted from the sorted cells. The immunoSEQ Assay was used for sequencing of TCRbeta CDR3 regions. The clones in this table, taken by TCRdb from immuneACCESS, are in-frame only. Not every clone is retained; where verified, under half of the shortfall comes from an unresolved V gene, and the cause of the rest is unknown. This sample holds 90,000 or so clones; 89% were observed only once. The top ten clonotypes cover approximately 0.3% of the sample.

As concerns this clone: The antigen it binds to is not known. Per-base quality was not reported, and no clone a single base away is much larger than it.

The CDR1 and CDR2 encoded by the germline V gene are MGHDK and SYGVNS. Taken from cysteine to phenylalanine, the CDR3 has 17 residues. Of all the DNA, just the CDR3 is kept, 51 bases in frame from base 1. V trim: 3 bases; J trim: 0 bases; unmatched bases: 10. The sample in question was CD4+ or CD8+ T cells sorted from blood, obtained in a trial of the OX40 agonist ivuxolimab. The chain links TRBV25-1 with TRBJ2-5, and 7 junction bases match TRBD1. The receptor was derived from an adult with an advanced solid tumor such as melanoma, head and neck, liver or kidney cancer. The base sequence is TGTGCCAGCAGTGACCGCCGACCGGGACAGAACCAAGAGACCCAGTACTTC. Its protein product is CASSDRRPGQNQETQYF.